The 12 T cell receptor beta chains below all came from one sample that was sequenced in a study of blood T cell repertoires in COVID-19. This table comes from immunoSEQ multiplex PCR, and its TCRdb copy is limited to in-frame clones, with some not included. The sample has roughly 39,000 clones; 87% are singletons. Sample: peripheral blood. These receptor sequences come from a woman aged 80 or over with active COVID-19.

This clone showed up just a few times. The chain joins TRBV3-1 (or the pseudogene TRBV3-2) to TRBJ1-2, with a weak D call TRBD1 (5 bases). The germline V and J ends were trimmed by 0 bases and 9 bases, with 17 bases remaining between them. Germline V gene sequence: CDR1 LGHDT, CDR2 YNNKEL (reference sequence). The length of the CDR3 is 15 residues. The CDR3 sequence is CASSQDYKQGGSYTF. The CDR3, as DNA: TGTGCCAGCAGCCAAGATTATAAGCAGGGTGGCAGCTACACCTTC.

V usage is TRBV19 and J usage is TRBJ2-3; 7 nucleotides agree with TRBD2. The trim removed 3 bases at V and 3 bases at J, leaving 9 bases unmatched. Germline assignment: CDR1 LNHDA and CDR2 SQIVND (reference sequence). The CDR3 sequence is 16 residues long. CDR3: CASSMRSSGGTDTQYF. The CDR3 nucleotides read TGTGCCAGTAGTATGAGGTCTAGCGGAGGGACAGATACGCAGTATTTT.

The chain has TRBV2 and TRBJ2-1; TRBD1 is a possible D gene (6 bases). Germline values: CDR1 SNHLY, CDR2 FYNNEI. The CDR3 contains 12 residues. V was shortened by 6 bases and J by 12 bases, with 15 bases between the two germline ends. The CDR3 loop reads CASRTGQKAQFF. The CDR3 DNA follows: TGTGCCAGCAGGACAGGTCAAAAGGCGCAGTTCTTC.

J is TRBJ1-6 and V is TRBV7-2, with TRBD1 as a possible D gene (5 bases). The CDR3 loop spans 13 amino acids. Deletions cut 5 bases from V and 10 bases from J, with 12 bases between. Germline values: CDR1 SGHTA, CDR2 FQGNSA. The CDR3 is CASSQGRNSPLHF. The CDR3 nucleotides are TGTGCCAGCAGCCAGGGAAGGAACTCACCCCTCCACTTT.

V usage is TRBV14 and J usage is TRBJ2-7, with TRBD1 as a possible D gene (6 bases). This CDR3 comprises 15 residues. Trimming cost V 6 bases and J 0 bases, with 15 bases left between them. Looked up from germline, CDR1 is SGHDN and CDR2 is FVKESK. CDR3 DNA sequence: TGTGCCAGCAGTCTCAGGGGCCCCAGCTCCTACGAGCAGTACTTC. Translated: CASSLRGPSSYEQYF.

J is TRBJ2-5 and V is TRBV5-4; no reliable D call. The CDR3 totals 12 residues. The V gene lost 4 bases and the J gene lost 4 bases, with 8 bases spanning the gap. Germline values: CDR1 SGHNT, CDR2 YYREEE (reference sequence). CDR3 in amino acids: CASSRSGETQYF. CDR3 DNA: TGTGCCAGCAGCCGATCAGGAGAGACCCAGTACTTC.

The rearrangement uses TRBV3-1 (or the pseudogene TRBV3-2) and TRBJ2-7; 9 nucleotides align to TRBD1. The CDR3 is 14 amino acids. Germline V gene sequence: CDR1 LGHDT, CDR2 YNNKEL (reference sequence). V lost 1 base, J lost 6 bases, and 4 bases stayed unmatched. The CDR3 sequence is CASSQAGQGFEQYF. In DNA, the CDR3 is TGTGCCAGCAGCCAAGCGGGACAGGGTTTCGAGCAGTACTTC.

The V gene is TRBV30, the J gene TRBJ2-5; a weak D match, TRBD2 (7 bases). This CDR3 is 14 amino acids long. V was pared by 4 bases and J by 5 bases, with 17 bases between. Looked up from germline, CDR1 is GTSNPN and CDR2 is SVGIG (reference sequence). The DNA of the CDR3 is TGTGCCTGGATGCCCGGGGGGCGGGGGGAGACCCAGTACTTC. The encoded protein is CAWMPGGRGETQYF.

The V call is TRBV28, the J call TRBJ2-1; 9 positions agree with TRBD1. The CDR3 runs to 15 residues. Germline lookup yields CDR1 MDHEN and CDR2 SYDVKM. Trimming took 3 bases from V and 10 from J; bases not matched to a gene: 10. CDR3 sequence: CASSFPGTGRGEQFF. The CDR3 nucleotides are TGTGCCAGCAGTTTTCCCGGGACAGGGAGGGGGGAGCAGTTCTTC.

The rearrangement links TRBV4-1 to TRBJ1-1; D is perhaps TRBD1 (5 bases). CDR1 MGHRA and CDR2 YSYEKL come from the germline V gene. The V end lost 1 base, the J end lost 0 bases, and 6 bases lay between the germline ends. CDR3 length: 14 residues. For the CDR3, the DNA is TGCGCCAGCAGCCAAGGACAGATGAACACTGAAGCTTTCTTT. As protein: CASSQGQMNTEAFF.

The rearrangement uses TRBV19 and TRBJ1-1; 8 bases are a match to TRBD1. V was pared by 3 bases and J by 5 bases, with 8 bases of the junction left unmatched. Germline CDR1 reads LNHDA; CDR2 reads SQIVND (reference sequence). This CDR3 region has 15 residues. The CDR3 bases are TGTGCCAGTAGTATTGCGGCAGGGGGCAGGACTGAAGCTTTCTTT. It is translated as CASSIAAGGRTEAFF.

The chain is built from TRBV5-1 and TRBJ2-1; TRBD1 aligns across 9 bases. V shed 1 base, J shed 7 bases, and the junction held 9 bases outside the gene matches. Looked up from germline, CDR1 is SGHRS and CDR2 is YFSETQ. CDR3 length equals 16 residues. The CDR3 loop reads CASSLFFGTGLNEQFF. The CDR3 bases are TGCGCCAGCAGCTTGTTTTTCGGGACAGGGTTAAATGAGCAGTTCTTC.